A single sample gave rise to the 3 T cell receptor beta chains below, sequenced in a study of CD8 T cells in Susac syndrome (dated by TCRdb to between 2018 and 2021). Receptor libraries were prepared by the immunoSEQ multiplex PCR assay. RNA was extracted using the RNeasy kit, and about 0.5 to 1 ug of the RNA was reverse transcribed with random hexamers. The public reads were quality trimmed at Q25 with fastp and then assembled into clones with MiXCR by TCRdb, keeping productive beta chains. Here each entry gathers all rows of one CDR3 protein and keeps the most common genes and DNA. For this sample there are roughly 110,000 distinct CDR3 sequences; around 90% appear just once. The ten largest clonotypes hold less than 0.15% of the sample. The sequenced material came from CD4+ T cells from PBMCs. The origin of the receptors is a human donor in good health.

The genes are TRBV7-9 and TRBJ1-2; D perhaps matches TRBD1 (5 bases). The germline V gene encodes CDR1 SEHNR and CDR2 FQNEAQ (reference sequence). Trimming cost V 5 bases and J 3 bases, with 10 bases left between them. The length of the CDR3 is 13 residues. This CDR3 reads CASSPRGDYGYTF. The CDR3 DNA follows: TGTGCCAGCAGCCCCAGAGGGGACTATGGCTACACCTTC.

Here the CDR3 DNA reads TGTGCCAGCAGTTACTCGCAGGGTGGCTCATCGGAGACCCAGTACTTC. Translating gives CASSYSQGGSSETQYF. The V gene is TRBV6-5, the J gene TRBJ2-5; maybe TRBD1 (5 bases). Germline assignment: CDR1 MNHEY and CDR2 SVGAGI. The CDR3 has 16 residues. Trimming removed 0 bases at V and 5 bases at J, with 16 bases between.

This sequence joins TRBV7-9 and TRBJ1-4; tentatively, D is TRBD1 (5 bases). The germline gives CDR1 SEHNR, CDR2 FQNEAQ (reference sequence). Trimming took 1 base from V and 8 from J, leaving 17 bases between them. The CDR3 length is 16 residues. The CDR3 spells CASSLGTQGRHEKLFF. CDR3 nucleotide sequence: TGTGCCAGCAGCTTAGGAACGCAGGGTCGTCACGAAAAACTGTTTTTT. The full variable domain, with the rest looked up from reference TRBV7-9 and TRBJ1-4, is DTGVSQNPRHKITKRGQNVTFRCDPISEHNRLYWYRQTLGQGPEFLTYFQNEAQLEKSRLLSDRFSAERPKGSFSTLEIQRTEQGDSAMYLCASSLGTQGRHEKLFFGSGTQLSVL.